This record covers a single T cell receptor beta chain. The CDR3 totals 16 residues. V dropped 7 bases and J dropped 8; count of bases not matched to a gene: 22. Germline CDR1 reads SQVTM; CDR2 reads ANQGSEA. TCRdb called the RACE reads again in MiXCR, with one record for every CDR3 protein. The sample consists of 250,000 to 300,000 distinct CDR3 sequences, roughly 7.4% of them appearing once. The sample is drawn from a study of human T cells and chemical hapten exposure. Time point specified: pre-sensitization, week 0. The treatment here: therapeutic diphenylcyclopropenone sensitization with weekly scalp DPC.

The receptor was derived from a young man with alopecia areata. Some clones in this sample may be carry-over from other donors' samples. Specimen: whole blood, collected in connection with sensitization to the hapten diphenylcyclopropenone (DPC). The chain is built from TRBV29-1 and TRBJ1-1; TRBD1 agrees at 7 bases. CDR3 in amino acids: CSGKPYRGRVVGEAFF. The CDR3 bases are TGCAGCGGCAAGCCCTACAGGGGTAGGGTAGTTGGAGAAGCTTTCTTT.